These 20 T cell receptor beta chains were all obtained from the same sample, sequenced in a study of shared clonotypes between healthy human individuals. This table comes from immunoSEQ multiplex PCR, and its TCRdb copy is limited to in-frame clones, with some not included. The data show roughly 2,500,000 clones, 93% seen once. Source material: naive CD4+ T cells from PBMCs. The sample's subset: CD45RA+ positively selected. The receptors shown here come from a man younger than 30 in good health. Some clones in this sample may be carry-over from other donors' samples.

This chain joins TRBV4-2 and TRBJ2-7, with 8 nucleotides matching TRBD2. Germline V gives CDR1 LGHNA, CDR2 YNFKEQ. The CDR3 length is 15 residues. The V segment lost 1 base and the J segment 5 bases; nucleotides outside the gene matches: 7. CDR3 DNA: TGTGCCAGCAGCCAAGGCTCCGGCGGGAGGAACGAGCAGTACTTC. It translates to CASSQGSGGRNEQYF.

In its sample, this clone was seen once. This rearrangement joins TRBV27 to TRBJ1-1; D gene unclear. Trimming removed 4 bases from V and 0 bases from J, with 9 bases in between. CDR3 length equals 14 residues. Germline-derived CDR1 and CDR2 are MNHEY and SMNVEV (reference sequence). CDR3 residues: CASSSPQMNTEAFF. The DNA for the CDR3 is TGTGCCAGCAGTTCCCCACAGATGAACACTGAAGCTTTCTTT.

The chain has TRBV7-8 and TRBJ2-7, with D maybe TRBD1 (6 bases). Looked up from germline, CDR1 is SGHVS and CDR2 is FQNEAQ. CDR3 length equals 15 residues. The germline V and J ends were trimmed by 5 bases and 2 bases, with 16 bases remaining between them. The CDR3 DNA reads as TGTGCCAGCAGCCTCCGGGACACCGGACCCTACGAGCAGTACTTC. Protein sequence: CASSLRDTGPYEQYF.

The gene calls are TRBV29-1 and TRBJ2-3; 9 bases map to TRBD2. In germline, CDR1 is SQVTM, CDR2 ANQGSEA. The V segment lost 4 bases and the J segment 2 bases; nucleotides outside the gene matches: 7. This CDR3 region has 15 residues. This chain's CDR3 is CSVGPPSGATDTQYF. The CDR3 nucleotides are TGCAGCGTTGGCCCCCCTAGCGGGGCCACAGATACGCAGTATTTT.

The rearrangement joins TRBV2 to TRBJ2-7, with 7 nucleotides matching TRBD1. Germline CDR1 is SNHLY and CDR2 is FYNNEI. V shed 1 base and J 2 bases; nucleotides not matched to a gene: 8. The CDR3 loop spans 16 amino acids. DNA for the CDR3: TGTGCCAGCAGTGAAGAGAAGACAGGGATGGCCTACGAGCAGTACTTC. This codes for CASSEEKTGMAYEQYF.

V usage is TRBV5-5 and J usage is TRBJ1-1, with a tentative D call TRBD1 (5 bases). Germline assignment: CDR1 SGHKS and CDR2 YYEKEE (reference sequence). The CDR3 covers 14 residues. V lost 4 bases to trimming and J lost 5 bases, with 15 bases between them. CDR3 coding DNA: TGTGCCAGCAGCGTGACAGAAGATGAAACTGAAGCTTTCTTT. It codes for CASSVTEDETEAFF.

The genes are TRBV11-3 and TRBJ2-7, with TRBD1 matching over 10 bases. CDR1 SGHNT and CDR2 YENEEA come from the germline V gene. The V gene end was trimmed by 5 bases and the J gene end by 3 bases; junction bases not matched to a gene: 7. CDR3 size: 15 residues. In DNA form, the CDR3 reads TGTGCCAGCAGCCCCGGACAGGGGGTAGGCTACGAGCAGTACTTC. Its protein is CASSPGQGVGYEQYF. Together with reference TRBV11-3 and TRBJ2-7, the CDR3 gives the full variable domain: EAGVVQSPRYKIIEKKQPVAFWCNPISGHNTLYWYLQNLGQGPELLIRYENEEAVDDSQLPKDRFSAERLKGVDSTLKIQPAELGDSAVYLCASSPGQGVGYEQYFGPGTRLTVT.

The rearrangement uses TRBV9 and TRBJ2-2; perhaps D is TRBD1 or TRBD2 (7 bases each). V lost 4 bases, J lost 6 bases, and 16 bases lay in between. The CDR3 is made up of 15 amino acids. Germline V gives CDR1 SGDLS, CDR2 YYNGEE. In DNA, the CDR3 is TGTGCCAGCAGCCCCCAGGGGGGGGCGCCCGGGGAGCTGTTTTTT. This sequence encodes CASSPQGGAPGELFF.

The rearrangement uses TRBV28 and TRBJ2-5, with TRBD2 as a possible D gene (6 bases). The CDR3 has 19 residues. Trimming took 6 bases from V and 1 from J, leaving 27 bases between them. Germline-derived CDR1 and CDR2 are MDHEN and SYDVKM. The CDR3 coding sequence is TGTGCCAGCAGCCCCAGGGACTTACAGCGGTTTCTATTCCAAGAGACCCAGTACTTC. Amino acids: CASSPRDLQRFLFQETQYF.

The chain recombines TRBV5-4 with TRBJ1-4, with D possibly matching TRBD1 (6 bases). Germline V gene lookup returns CDR1 SGHNT and CDR2 YYREEE (reference sequence). Trimming removed 0 bases at V and 2 bases at J, with 8 bases between. The CDR3 is made up of 15 amino acids. CDR3 residues: CASSLAGATNEKLFF. The CDR3 DNA reads as TGTGCCAGCAGCTTGGCAGGGGCCACTAATGAAAAACTGTTTTTT.

The genes are TRBV11-3 and TRBJ1-1; D is perhaps TRBD1 (5 bases). V lost 1 base and J lost 0, with 9 bases in between. This CDR3 region has 15 residues. Looked up from germline, CDR1 is SGHNT and CDR2 is YENEEA. The CDR3 DNA is TGTGCCAGCAGCTTAGGCGGGGGGATGAACACTGAAGCTTTCTTT. Translating gives CASSLGGGMNTEAFF.

The CDR3 DNA follows: TGTGCCAGCAGCACAGGAGCAGGGGTCGAGCAGTACTTC. As protein: CASSTGAGVEQYF. V usage is TRBV7-9 and J usage is TRBJ2-7; TRBD1 might be the D (6 bases). Deletions cut 5 bases from V and 6 bases from J, with 14 bases between. Looked up from germline, CDR1 is SEHNR and CDR2 is FQNEAQ (reference sequence). The CDR3 sequence is 13 residues long.

Worth noting for this clone: This sample includes further DNA sequences coding for the same CDR3. The chain carries TRBV28 and TRBJ1-4; a possible D gene is TRBD1 (6 bases). V lost 3 bases and J 4 bases, leaving 9 bases between the germline ends. The CDR3 is 14 amino acids. From germline, CDR1 is MDHEN and CDR2 SYDVKM. The CDR3 region is CASSFGQSNEKLFF. The CDR3 DNA is TGTGCCAGCAGTTTTGGACAGAGTAATGAAAAACTGTTTTTT.

CDR3 coding DNA: TGTGCCAGTAGTATCGTGGGAGCAGGGCTCGAGCAGTACTTC. It translates to CASSIVGAGLEQYF. V gene TRBV19 combines with J gene TRBJ2-7, with D perhaps assigned TRBD1 or TRBD2 (5 bases each). Germline V gene data show CDR1 as LNHDA and CDR2 as SQIVND (reference sequence). There are 14 residues in the CDR3. Trimming took off 3 bases at V and 6 bases at J, with 15 bases between the two ends.

The genes are TRBV19 and TRBJ1-5; 8 bases fit TRBD1. CDR3 length: 16 amino acids. Germline CDR1 is LNHDA and CDR2 is SQIVND (reference sequence). V was pared by 6 bases and J by 2 bases, with 9 bases of the junction left unmatched. CDR3 in amino acids: CASRGGRGPGNQPQHF. The CDR3 nucleotides read TGTGCCAGTAGGGGCGGCAGGGGGCCGGGCAATCAGCCCCAGCATTTT.

This chain connects TRBV5-4 to TRBJ2-5; 10 bases are a match to TRBD2. CDR1 is SGHNT and CDR2 is YYREEE in the germline V gene (reference sequence). V trimming: 2 bases; J trimming: 0 bases; junction bases outside the gene matches: 1. The CDR3 runs to 15 residues. The CDR3 coding sequence is TGTGCCAGCAGCTTACTAGCGGGGTACCAAGAGACCCAGTACTTC. Translated, it gives CASSLLAGYQETQYF.

This chain uses TRBV15 with TRBJ1-4, with 7 bases aligning to TRBD1. There are 15 residues in the CDR3. CDR1 LNHNV and CDR2 YYDKDF come from the germline V gene (reference sequence). Losses at the gene ends were 0 bases for V and 8 bases for J; bases not matched to a gene: 6. The CDR3 is CATSRDGGRGEKLFF. CDR3 DNA: TGTGCCACCAGCAGAGATGGTGGCAGGGGGGAAAAACTGTTTTTT. Filled out from reference TRBV15 and TRBJ1-4, the complete variable domain reads DAMVIQNPRYQVTQFGKPVTLSCSQTLNHNVMYWYQQKSSQAPKLLFHYYDKDFNNEADTPDNFQSRRPNTSFCFLDIRSPGLGDTAMYLCATSRDGGRGEKLFFGSGTQLSVL.

V usage is TRBV5-6 and J usage is TRBJ2-7; D is uncertain. Trimming stripped 1 base from V and 5 bases from J, with 7 bases between. CDR3 length: 12 amino acids. Germline lookup yields CDR1 SGHDT and CDR2 YYEEEE. CDR3 bases: TGTGCCAGCAGCTTGTGGCACCACGAGCAGTACTTC. Translated, it gives CASSLWHHEQYF.

The genes are TRBV27 and TRBJ2-2; tentative D call: TRBD1 (5 bases). Deletions cut 2 bases from V and 5 bases from J, with 12 bases between. CDR1 and CDR2 from the germline V gene are MNHEY and SMNVEV (reference sequence). The CDR3 runs 15 residues. As DNA, the CDR3 is TGTGCCAGCAGTTTAAACAGGCCCCGAACCGGGGAGCTGTTTTTT. Its protein is CASSLNRPRTGELFF.

The chain couples TRBV15 to TRBJ2-7; D might be TRBD1 (6 bases). Germline lookup yields CDR1 LNHNV and CDR2 YYDKDF (reference sequence). Trimming stripped 4 bases from V and 4 bases from J, with 8 bases between. This CDR3 has 12 residues. CDR3 sequence reads: CATSTQGYEQYF. The CDR3 DNA sequence: TGTGCCACCAGCACACAGGGTTACGAGCAGTACTTC.